The rows below give T cell receptor beta chains drawn from one sample of a study of T cell responses to AZD1222 COVID-19 vaccine. Sequencing used immunoSEQ multiplex PCR; TCRdb keeps in-frame clones, though not all of them. The sample holds just under 95,000 clones; approximately 90% are singletons and the top ten take more than 8.5%. Sequencing used peripheral blood, obtained on day 0 of AZD1222 vaccination. The origin of the receptors is an adult in good health. Both conserved end residues are part of each CDR3. A D gene is named only where the DNA matches it firmly. Size tells how often a clone was seen (once, few, many) or the class of an expanded clone, and some rows leave it out.

d_gene: TRBD2
abundance: once
j_gene: TRBJ2-7
v_gene: TRBV3-1/TRBV3-2
CDR3nt: TGTGCCAGCAGCCAACGGCTAGCGGGGGCCACGATCTCCTACGAGCAGTACTTC
CDR3aa: CASSQRLAGATISYEQYF

d_gene: NA
abundance: NA
j_gene: TRBJ2-2
v_gene: TRBV5-5
CDR3nt: TGTGCCAGCAGCTTCCAAACCGGGGAGCTGTTTTTT
CDR3aa: CASSFQTGELFF

d_gene: NA
abundance: NA
j_gene: TRBJ1-2
v_gene: TRBV5-6
CDR3nt: TGTGCCAGCAGCTTGGACCGAAAAAGGTACACCTTC
CDR3aa: CASSLDRKRYTF

d_gene: NA
abundance: once
j_gene: TRBJ2-7
v_gene: TRBV3-1/TRBV3-2
CDR3nt: TGTGCCAGCAGAGAGACGGAATTATCCTACGAGCAGTACTTC
CDR3aa: CASRETELSYEQYF

d_gene: NA
abundance: NA
j_gene: TRBJ1-1
v_gene: TRBV7-9
CDR3nt: TGTGCCAGCAGCGGCTCCTTCGAGGGCGCGGCGGCTTTCTTT
CDR3aa: CASSGSFEGAAAFF

d_gene: TRBD1
abundance: few
j_gene: TRBJ2-7
v_gene: TRBV27
CDR3nt: TGTGCCAGCAGTTTATCCCTCGGACAGGGGATTTCCTACGAGCAGTACTTC
CDR3aa: CASSLSLGQGISYEQYF

d_gene: NA
abundance: once
j_gene: TRBJ1-2
v_gene: TRBV5-1
CDR3nt: TGCGCCAGCAGCTTGGGTCCAGACTCGAGGTATGGCTACACCTTC
CDR3aa: CASSLGPDSRYGYTF

d_gene: NA
abundance: NA
j_gene: TRBJ1-4
v_gene: TRBV30
CDR3nt: TGTGCCTGGAGTGTAGGCGGTCAGGGGAATGAAAAACTGTTTTTT
CDR3aa: CAWSVGGQGNEKLFF

d_gene: NA
abundance: NA
j_gene: TRBJ2-5
v_gene: TRBV10-2
CDR3nt: TGCGCCAGCAGTGATTATGGGACGGCCCAAGAGACCCAGTACTTC
CDR3aa: CASSDYGTAQETQYF

d_gene: NA
abundance: NA
j_gene: TRBJ1-3
v_gene: TRBV23-1
CDR3nt: TGCGCCAGCAGTCAATTCGGGGACAAGGCTTGTGGAAACACCATATATTTT
CDR3aa: CASSQFGDKACGNTIYF

d_gene: NA
abundance: NA
j_gene: TRBJ2-3
v_gene: TRBV5-1
CDR3nt: TGCGCCAGCAGCTTGAGTCTACAGGGATGGGGGGCAGATACGCAGTATTTT
CDR3aa: CASSLSLQGWGADTQYF

d_gene: NA
abundance: NA
j_gene: TRBJ2-1
v_gene: TRBV11-2
CDR3nt: TGTGCCAGCAGCTTAGTAGGCAACTCCTACAATGAGCAGTTCTTC
CDR3aa: CASSLVGNSYNEQFF

d_gene: TRBD1
abundance: NA
j_gene: TRBJ1-2
v_gene: TRBV5-1
CDR3nt: TGCGCCAGCAGCTTGGGACAGGGCCTTGGGGGCTACACCTTC
CDR3aa: CASSLGQGLGGYTF

d_gene: NA
abundance: NA
j_gene: TRBJ1-6
v_gene: TRBV7-9
CDR3nt: TGTGCCAGCAGCTTAGGGCGGAATAATTCACCCCTCCACTTT
CDR3aa: CASSLGRNNSPLHF

d_gene: TRBD1
abundance: few
j_gene: TRBJ1-2
v_gene: TRBV16
CDR3nt: TGTGCCAGCAGCCAATCGGGACAGGGTGCAGTCGGCTACACCTTC
CDR3aa: CASSQSGQGAVGYTF

d_gene: NA
abundance: NA
j_gene: TRBJ1-6
v_gene: TRBV28
CDR3nt: TGTGCCAGCAGTCCCAGGGTAGGGAATTCACCCCTCCACTTT
CDR3aa: CASSPRVGNSPLHF

d_gene: NA
abundance: NA
j_gene: TRBJ1-1
v_gene: TRBV6-5
CDR3nt: TGTGCCAGCACTATCTCGGTGAACACTGAAGCTTTCTTT
CDR3aa: CASTISVNTEAFF

d_gene: TRBD2
abundance: NA
j_gene: TRBJ2-1
v_gene: TRBV18
CDR3nt: TGTGCCAGCCTGGAGGTAGCGGGGGGCAACAATGAGCAGTTCTTC
CDR3aa: CASLEVAGGNNEQFF

d_gene: NA
abundance: NA
j_gene: TRBJ2-3
v_gene: TRBV6-5
CDR3nt: TGTGCCAGCAGGCGGGACAGAAACACAGATACGCAGTATTTT
CDR3aa: CASRRDRNTDTQYF

d_gene: NA
abundance: NA
j_gene: TRBJ1-1
v_gene: TRBV14
CDR3nt: TGTGCCAGCAGCCAATCGTCAGGGAACCCTGAAGCTTTCTTT
CDR3aa: CASSQSSGNPEAFF

d_gene: TRBD2
abundance: NA
j_gene: TRBJ2-1
v_gene: TRBV19
CDR3nt: TGTGCCAGTAGTAGACTAGCGGGGGCTTACAATGAGCAGTTCTTC
CDR3aa: CASSRLAGAYNEQFF

d_gene: TRBD2
abundance: NA
j_gene: TRBJ2-1
v_gene: TRBV4-2
CDR3nt: TGTGCCAGCAGCCAGGCGAAGACTAGCGGGAAGGTCTACAATGAGCAGTTCTTC
CDR3aa: CASSQAKTSGKVYNEQFF

d_gene: TRBD1
abundance: NA
j_gene: TRBJ1-1
v_gene: TRBV18
CDR3nt: TGTGCCAGCCGACCGACAGGGGCTATTACTGAAGCTTTCTTT
CDR3aa: CASRPTGAITEAFF

d_gene: NA
abundance: NA
j_gene: TRBJ2-7
v_gene: TRBV29-1
CDR3nt: TGCAGCGTTGACCAGGGAGAGCAGTACTTC
CDR3aa: CSVDQGEQYF

d_gene: NA
abundance: few
j_gene: TRBJ1-2
v_gene: TRBV15
CDR3nt: TGTGCCACCAGCAGAGATAATCAGGGGTCGGATGGCTACACCTTC
CDR3aa: CATSRDNQGSDGYTF

d_gene: NA
abundance: NA
j_gene: TRBJ2-1
v_gene: TRBV4-1
CDR3nt: TGCGCCAGCAGCCCAATAGCGGACCATTACAATGAGCAGTTCTTC
CDR3aa: CASSPIADHYNEQFF

d_gene: NA
abundance: NA
j_gene: TRBJ1-1
v_gene: TRBV3-1/TRBV3-2
CDR3nt: TGTGCCAGCAGCCAAGATTATCGGGCAAAAGCTTTCTTT
CDR3aa: CASSQDYRAKAFF

d_gene: NA
abundance: NA
j_gene: TRBJ1-3
v_gene: TRBV12-3/TRBV12-4
CDR3nt: TGTGCCAGCAGCCAGCCACCGCACACCATATATTTT
CDR3aa: CASSQPPHTIYF

d_gene: NA
abundance: NA
j_gene: TRBJ1-5
v_gene: TRBV5-8
CDR3nt: TGTGCCAGCAGCTTGGTCCAGGGCTGGGGGAGCAATCAGCCCCAGCATTTT
CDR3aa: CASSLVQGWGSNQPQHF

d_gene: NA
abundance: NA
j_gene: TRBJ2-7
v_gene: TRBV18
CDR3nt: TGTGCCAGCTCACCACCGACCTACGAGCAGTACTTC
CDR3aa: CASSPPTYEQYF

d_gene: NA
abundance: NA
j_gene: TRBJ1-1
v_gene: TRBV5-4
CDR3nt: TGTGCCAGCAGCTCCCGGACAGCCACTGAAGCTTTCTTT
CDR3aa: CASSSRTATEAFF

d_gene: NA
abundance: NA
j_gene: TRBJ2-1
v_gene: TRBV19
CDR3nt: TGTGCCAGTAGTGAGCCGGAACAGGGCTACAATGAGCAGTTCTTC
CDR3aa: CASSEPEQGYNEQFF

d_gene: NA
abundance: NA
j_gene: TRBJ2-6
v_gene: TRBV27
CDR3nt: TGTGCCAGCCGATATTCGGATGGGGCCAACGTCCTGACTTTC
CDR3aa: CASRYSDGANVLTF

d_gene: NA
abundance: NA
j_gene: TRBJ2-3
v_gene: TRBV19
CDR3nt: TGTGCCAGTAGTAACCAGGGAGGCGATACGCAGTATTTT
CDR3aa: CASSNQGGDTQYF

d_gene: NA
abundance: NA
j_gene: TRBJ2-1
v_gene: TRBV11-2
CDR3nt: TGTGCCAGCAGCTTAGAACGTTGGGCCAATGAGCAGTTCTTC
CDR3aa: CASSLERWANEQFF

d_gene: NA
abundance: NA
j_gene: TRBJ1-5
v_gene: TRBV15
CDR3nt: TGTGCCACCAGCAGAGATAAGGGAGCGAGCAATCAGCCCCAGCATTTT
CDR3aa: CATSRDKGASNQPQHF

d_gene: NA
abundance: once
j_gene: TRBJ1-1
v_gene: TRBV5-8
CDR3nt: TGTGCCAGCAGCTTCCGCCGGGGGAACACTGAAGCTTTCTTT
CDR3aa: CASSFRRGNTEAFF

d_gene: NA
abundance: NA
j_gene: TRBJ1-2
v_gene: TRBV2
CDR3nt: TGTGCCAGCAACCCCCGGCCGCTCTATGGCTACACCTTC
CDR3aa: CASNPRPLYGYTF

d_gene: TRBD1
abundance: NA
j_gene: TRBJ2-7
v_gene: TRBV7-8
CDR3nt: TGTGCCAGCGTAAAATCCGGGACAGGGCTCCTCGAGCAGTACTTC
CDR3aa: CASVKSGTGLLEQYF

d_gene: TRBD1
abundance: few
j_gene: TRBJ1-4
v_gene: TRBV29-1
CDR3nt: TGCAGCGCCTGGGACAGGGAGGGGAATGAAAAACTGTTTTTT
CDR3aa: CSAWDREGNEKLFF

d_gene: NA
abundance: NA
j_gene: TRBJ1-1
v_gene: TRBV29-1
CDR3nt: TGCAGCGTTGAACAGGGACAGAACACTGAAGCTTTCTTT
CDR3aa: CSVEQGQNTEAFF

d_gene: TRBD1
abundance: NA
j_gene: TRBJ2-1
v_gene: TRBV27
CDR3nt: TGTGCCAGCAGTTCTACAGGGGGCTATGAGCAGTTCTTC
CDR3aa: CASSSTGGYEQFF

d_gene: NA
abundance: NA
j_gene: TRBJ1-4
v_gene: TRBV2
CDR3nt: TGTGCCAGCAGTGAAATACGGGTTGCAACTAATGAAAAACTGTTTTTT
CDR3aa: CASSEIRVATNEKLFF

d_gene: NA
abundance: NA
j_gene: TRBJ1-2
v_gene: TRBV5-5
CDR3nt: TGTGCCAGCAGCTTGACAGGGAGCTATGGCTACACCTTC
CDR3aa: CASSLTGSYGYTF

d_gene: TRBD1
abundance: NA
j_gene: TRBJ2-7
v_gene: TRBV5-1
CDR3nt: TGCGCCAGCAGCTTGGGGGACAGGACCTACGAGCAGTACTTC
CDR3aa: CASSLGDRTYEQYF

d_gene: NA
abundance: NA
j_gene: TRBJ1-4
v_gene: TRBV25-1
CDR3nt: TGTGCCAGCAGTGATCCCGGACAGAGTAATGAAAAACTGTTTTTT
CDR3aa: CASSDPGQSNEKLFF

d_gene: TRBD1
abundance: NA
j_gene: TRBJ1-6
v_gene: TRBV11-2
CDR3nt: TGTGCCAGCAGCTCATCCGGGACAGGGGCTATCCGACTCCACTTT
CDR3aa: CASSSSGTGAIRLHF

d_gene: NA
abundance: NA
j_gene: TRBJ1-2
v_gene: TRBV19
CDR3nt: TGTGCCAGTAGTCTCACAGGAGACTATGGCTACACCTTC
CDR3aa: CASSLTGDYGYTF

d_gene: TRBD2
abundance: few
j_gene: TRBJ2-7
v_gene: TRBV28
CDR3nt: TGTGCCAGCAGTTTATGGGCCCCCGGGTCTAGCGGCTACGAGCAGTACTTC
CDR3aa: CASSLWAPGSSGYEQYF

d_gene: NA
abundance: NA
j_gene: TRBJ2-2
v_gene: TRBV2
CDR3nt: TGTGCCAGCAAGCAGGGAGACACCGGGGAGCTGTTTTTT
CDR3aa: CASKQGDTGELFF

d_gene: TRBD2
abundance: NA
j_gene: TRBJ2-1
v_gene: TRBV2
CDR3nt: TGTGCCAGCAGTGAACAAGCGGGAGGGTACAATGAGCAGTTCTTC
CDR3aa: CASSEQAGGYNEQFF

d_gene: TRBD1
abundance: NA
j_gene: TRBJ1-5
v_gene: TRBV27
CDR3nt: TGTGCCAGCAGCAAGGGACAGGGAGAGAATCAGCCCCAGCATTTT
CDR3aa: CASSKGQGENQPQHF

d_gene: TRBD1
abundance: NA
j_gene: TRBJ1-1
v_gene: TRBV7-9
CDR3nt: TGTGCCAGCAGTAACTCAGGGGGCACTGAAGCTTTCTTT
CDR3aa: CASSNSGGTEAFF

d_gene: TRBD2
abundance: NA
j_gene: TRBJ2-7
v_gene: TRBV28
CDR3nt: TGCGCCAGCGGCCTAGCGGGAGAAATCCCCTACGAGCAGTACTTC
CDR3aa: CASGLAGEIPYEQYF